This T cell receptor (beta chain) emerged from a study of shared clonotypes between healthy human individuals (dated by TCRdb to about 2020). The study in broad terms: The cohort comprised two women and a few men aged 18 to 49 years. The study deeply sequenced blood TCR repertoires of five healthy adults to estimate repertoire size and the extent of clonotype sharing between individuals. Between about 0.8 and 9.5 billion PBMCs per donor were obtained by leukapheresis. Libraries were prepared and TCR repertoires were sequenced by different laboratories using diverse techniques, in order to increase sequencing depth and limit assay-specific biases.

The CDR3 holds 15 amino acids from the cysteine to the phenylalanine. Only the CDR3 DNA is retained, 45 bases long and in frame from the first base. V trim: 6 bases; J trim: 5 bases; unmatched bases: 10. Based on the germline V gene, the CDR1 and CDR2 sequences are MDHEN and SYDVKM. A remark on this clone: This receptor's antigen is unknown. The record has no base qualities; no much larger clone is one base away.

Using the deep immunoSEQ assay, TCR CDR3 regions were amplified from genomic DNA by multiplex PCR. Extracted genomic DNA from each cell subset was spread evenly across all wells of several immunoSEQ 96-well plates, with each plate serving as a replicate. For unsorted PBMC, each replicate PCR was loaded with approximately 300 ng genomic DNA, equivalent to tens of thousands of T cell genomes. Unsorted PBMC genomic DNA was sequenced across ten immunoSEQ deep assay plates. Purified libraries were quantified with a Qubit 3.0 fluorometer, sized on a Bioanalyzer 2100, and re-quantified with the KAPA Library Quantification kit. Every immunoSEQ 96-well plate was sequenced on a separate single-read 150-cycle Illumina NextSeq 550 flow cell. The authors' pipeline ran thus. The immunoSEQ output contained only junctional sequences without quality scores, so filtering could not match that applied to full-length reads. Sequences were annotated with PyIR, a Python wrapper for IgBLAST v1.9, and V/J genes and CDR3 were assigned using IMGT germline references. Any read was removed if the V/J assignment was weak (E-value above 1e-6), the CDR3 was missing, or the read contained stop codons, out-of-frame junctions, or ambiguous translated residues. A V3J clonotype was defined by an identical inferred V gene, J gene, and CDR3 amino acid sequence. Percentage overlap between repertoires was computed as shared unique clonotypes divided by the size of the smaller repertoire. Richness of each repertoire was evaluated using RTK rarefaction, the Chao1 estimator, and Recon v2.1 estimates of unobserved clonotypes. Entries here come from immuneACCESS through TCRdb and include only in-frame sequences with V and J called. Some clones fail to appear in such tables; in the studies checked, an unresolved V gene covers under half of the shortfall, and the cause of the remainder is unknown. For V, J and clone size, that table is used; D and trimming come from the DNA. The sample table records fewer than 600,000 clones; about 74% of these occur just once. Around 12% of the sample rests with the top ten.

On the study overall, not on this receptor specifically: Pairwise subsampling indicated that sequencing depth was expected to affect the degree of clonotype sharing among donors. Sampling was restricted to blood, and TCR repertoires in tissue are likely to differ from TCR repertoires in blood. Because the study included only a small number of donors, the genetic and exposure-history diversity represented was limited.

Healthy HIV-negative adults with no recently reported acute infections or vaccinations were included as donors. Every donor was a Caucasian adult residing in Nashville, Tennessee, USA. In the unsorted samples, 85 million to 100 million PBMCs were counted, and genomic DNA was extracted using the QIAamp DNA Blood Mini kit. After blood collection by leukapheresis, PBMCs were isolated using Ficoll-Histopaque density gradient centrifugation and then cryopreserved in the vapor phase of liquid nitrogen. Sequenced material: PBMCs. The chain links TRBV28 with TRBJ1-5, and TRBD1 matches 7 of the central bases. The clonotype was recovered from a woman in her thirties or forties in good health. Some clones in this sample may be carry-over from other donors' samples. The CDR3 is CASSPRQGGYQPQHF. The bases are TGTGCCAGCAGCCCGCGACAGGGAGGTTATCAGCCCCAGCATTTT.